These 23 T cell receptor beta chains were all obtained from the same sample, sequenced in a study of cytomegalovirus exposure and HLA in healthy donors. The PCR made use of 60 Vbeta and 13 Jbeta primers. Here immunoSEQ multiplex PCR was the method, and the copy in TCRdb shows in-frame clones only, minus some. Found here are around 110,000 clones, around three quarters of them singletons; the top ten hold over 3.5%. The sample was PBMCs. These receptors originate from a man aged 30 to 45 in good health and CMV-seropositive.

The chain employs TRBV11-2 and TRBJ2-1, with 8 nucleotides matching TRBD1. Germline V gene sequence: CDR1 SGHAT, CDR2 FQNNGV. The CDR3 sequence is 15 residues long. Losses at the gene ends were 5 bases for V and 4 bases for J; bases not matched to a gene: 7. The CDR3 is CASSRGQGTYNEQFF. The CDR3 coding sequence is TGTGCCAGCAGCCGAGGACAGGGCACTTACAATGAGCAGTTCTTC.

As for this clone: The junction and the germline gene differ at one end; a read error may be behind it. The rearrangement joins TRBV15 to TRBJ2-6, with a possible D match to TRBD1 (6 bases). The germline V gene has CDR1 LNHNV and CDR2 YYDKDF (reference sequence). The CDR3 length is 18 residues. The DNA for the CDR3 is TGTGCCACCAGCAGAGCCCAACAGGGCTTGTCTGGGGCCAACGGCCTGACTTTC. Translated, it gives CATSRAQQGLSGANGLTF.

The rearrangement joins TRBV28 to TRBJ1-2; D is unclear. Looked up from germline, CDR1 is MDHEN and CDR2 is SYDVKM. The CDR3 is 17 residues long. V lost 7 bases to trimming and J lost 2 bases, with 23 bases between them. The CDR3 region is CASTIGPNQDLNYGYTF. CDR3 nucleotides: TGTGCCAGCACCATCGGACCAAACCAGGACTTGAACTATGGCTACACCTTC.

The table lists this clone with a count of one. V and J are TRBV5-8 and TRBJ2-7, with 11 bases identical to TRBD2. V was clipped by 5 bases and J by 5 bases; unmatched bases: 9. This CDR3 is built from 15 residues. In germline, CDR1 is SGHTS, CDR2 YDEGEE. In nucleotides, the CDR3 is TGTGCCAGCAGGGGACTAGCGGAACCGGTCCACGAGCAGTACTTC. This gives the protein CASRGLAEPVHEQYF.

The chain is built from TRBV4-3 and TRBJ2-7; D call uncertain. This CDR3 comprises 14 residues. V was cut by 0 bases and J by 0 bases, with 6 bases left in between. Per the germline V gene, CDR1 is LGHNA and CDR2 is YSLEER. The CDR3 here is CASSQDGGSYEQYF. For the CDR3, the DNA is TGCGCCAGCAGCCAAGATGGCGGCTCCTACGAGCAGTACTTC.

CDR3 amino acids: CASSYYSGRAGGTQYF. Written as DNA, the CDR3 is TGTGCCAGCAGTTACTATAGCGGGAGGGCCGGGGGGACCCAGTACTTC. This chain joins TRBV6-6 and TRBJ2-5, with TRBD2 identical over 11 bases. The CDR3 loop spans 16 amino acids. Germline lookup yields CDR1 MNHNY and CDR2 SVGAGI (reference sequence). V was pared by 1 base and J by 7 bases, with 8 bases of the junction left unmatched.

There are a few counts of this clone. The chain uses TRBV11-2 and TRBJ2-3; D might be TRBD2 (6 bases). V lost 0 bases to trimming and J lost 2 bases, with 15 bases between them. Germline V gene sequence: CDR1 SGHAT, CDR2 FQNNGV. The length of the CDR3 is 17 residues. In DNA form, the CDR3 reads TGTGCCAGCAGCTTAGATGGGCTAGCGAGACCCACAGATACGCAGTATTTT. Amino acids: CASSLDGLARPTDTQYF.

The chain carries TRBV28 and TRBJ2-7; TRBD2 is a possible D gene (5 bases). CDR3 length equals 15 residues. V was clipped by 0 bases and J by 7 bases, with 16 bases between them. The germline V gene has CDR1 MDHEN and CDR2 SYDVKM. The CDR3 sequence is CASSLWAGRSGEQYF. The CDR3, as DNA: TGTGCCAGCAGTTTATGGGCGGGTCGGTCCGGGGAGCAGTACTTC.

The V call is TRBV11-3, the J call TRBJ1-2; D is perhaps TRBD1 (6 bases). This CDR3 is 16 amino acids long. The germline V gene encodes CDR1 SGHNT and CDR2 YENEEA. V dropped 5 bases and J dropped 4 bases, with 20 bases sitting between them. The CDR3 bases are TGTGCCAGCAGCCCTAGGACAGTGGAAGGGGCCTATGGCTACACCTTC. As protein: CASSPRTVEGAYGYTF.

This rearrangement joins TRBV4-3 to TRBJ2-3, with a possible D match to TRBD1 (6 bases). Per germline, CDR1 LGHNA and CDR2 YSLEER. This CDR3 contains 16 residues. Trimming took 4 bases from V and 0 from J, leaving 14 bases between them. CDR3 nucleotide sequence: TGCGCCAGCAGCCCCTTCACAGGGACGAGCACAGATACGCAGTATTTT. This gives the protein CASSPFTGTSTDTQYF.

Turning to this clone: Germline and junction disagree at one end, which may indicate a read error. The V gene is TRBV7-9, the J gene TRBJ2-7; D is unresolved. CDR1 is SEHNR, CDR2 FQNEAQ, per germline (reference sequence). The length of the CDR3 is 14 residues. CDR3 sequence (DNA): TGTTCCAGCAGCTCCTGGAGTATTCTTTCCGAGCAGTACTTC. Translating gives CSSSSWSILSEQYF.

The V gene is TRBV5-1, the J gene TRBJ2-3; perhaps TRBD1 as D (5 bases). The CDR3 loop spans 14 amino acids. Per the germline V gene, CDR1 is SGHRS and CDR2 is YFSETQ. V was shortened by 2 bases and J by 2 bases, with 9 bases between the two germline ends. As DNA, the CDR3 is TGCGCCAGCAGCTTAGACAGCCACACAGATACGCAGTATTTT. It yields the protein CASSLDSHTDTQYF.

Details on this clone: The sample carries other DNA sequences with the same CDR3. The chain couples TRBV29-1 to TRBJ2-3; TRBD2 aligns across 8 bases. The length of the CDR3 is 14 residues. The germline gives CDR1 SQVTM, CDR2 ANQGSEA. V shed 7 bases and J 0 bases; nucleotides not matched to a gene: 6. This CDR3 is CSDVAGISTDTQYF. The DNA of the CDR3 is TGCAGCGACGTAGCGGGAATTAGCACAGATACGCAGTATTTT.

CDR3 amino acids: CASTGLAGTYIPTQYF. CDR3 nucleotide sequence: TGCGCCAGCACCGGACTAGCGGGGACCTATATACCTACGCAGTATTTT. V usage is TRBV5-1 and J usage is TRBJ2-3, with 12 nucleotides matching TRBD2. With V trimmed by 6 bases and J by 8 bases, 13 bases remained unmatched. The V gene's germline CDR1 is SGHRS and CDR2 YFSETQ. The length of the CDR3 is 16 residues. The whole variable domain, remainder taken from reference TRBV5-1 and TRBJ2-3, is KAGVTQTPRYLIKTRGQQVTLSCSPISGHRSVSWYQQTPGQGLQFLFEYFSETQRNKGNFPGRFSGRQFSNSRSEMNVSTLELGDSALYLCASTGLAGTYIPTQYFGPGTRLTVL.

This clone was seen a handful of times. V is TRBV7-2 and J is TRBJ1-2, with D unclear. CDR1 SGHTA and CDR2 FQGNSA come from the germline V gene. This CDR3 has 13 amino acids. Trimming stripped 5 bases from V and 4 bases from J, with 11 bases between. CDR3 in DNA: TGTGCCAGCAGCCTCCGTCCGGTCTATGGCTACACCTTC. It translates to CASSLRPVYGYTF.

The chain recombines TRBV4-3 with TRBJ2-7; 10 bases are shared with TRBD1. Trimming cost V 0 bases and J 2 bases; bases outside gene matches: 7. In germline, CDR1 is LGHNA, CDR2 YSLEER. The CDR3 is made up of 17 amino acids. CDR3 in amino acids: CASSQDPLGQGAYEQYF. Written as DNA, the CDR3 is TGCGCCAGCAGCCAAGATCCTCTTGGACAGGGGGCCTACGAGCAGTACTTC.

This clone was picked up one time. V and J are TRBV5-4 and TRBJ1-1; the D gene is possibly TRBD1 (6 bases). CDR1 and CDR2 (germline): SGHNT, YYREEE (reference sequence). CDR3 length equals 13 residues. Trimming shortened V by 2 bases and J by 6 bases, and 11 bases separated the two germline ends. CDR3 region: CASSFMGASEAFF. The CDR3, as DNA: TGTGCCAGCAGCTTTATGGGGGCATCTGAAGCTTTCTTT. Using reference TRBV5-4 and TRBJ1-1 for the parts outside the CDR3, the full variable domain is ETGVTQSPTHLIKTRGQQVTLRCSSQSGHNTVSWYQQALGQGPQFIFQYYREEENGRGNFPPRFSGLQFPNYSSELNVNALELDDSALYLCASSFMGASEAFFGQGTRLTVV.

This clone showed up just once. V usage is TRBV5-1 and J usage is TRBJ2-5; a possible D gene is TRBD2 (6 bases). Trimming shortened V by 4 bases and J by 4 bases, and 20 bases separated the two germline ends. The germline V gene has CDR1 SGHRS and CDR2 YFSETQ. This CDR3 is built from 16 residues. This CDR3 is CASSPGGGVGGETQYF. DNA for the CDR3: TGCGCCAGCAGCCCTGGCGGCGGGGTTGGGGGAGAGACCCAGTACTTC.

The chain carries TRBV7-2 and TRBJ2-3; unclear D gene. Germline loops: CDR1 SGHTA, CDR2 FQGNSA. The V end was cut by 5 bases, the J end by 2 bases, with 8 bases between. This CDR3 comprises 13 residues. The CDR3 loop reads CASSARATDTQYF. The CDR3 DNA reads TGTGCCAGCAGCGCCCGAGCCACAGATACGCAGTATTTT.

This chain connects TRBV18 to TRBJ1-2; 7 nucleotides match TRBD1. Germline V gene sequence: CDR1 KGHSH, CDR2 LQKENI. The CDR3 loop spans 14 amino acids. The trim removed 3 bases at V and 3 bases at J, leaving 4 bases unmatched. The CDR3 DNA reads as TGTGCCAGCTCACCTACAGGGGCCTACTATGGCTACACCTTC. It yields the protein CASSPTGAYYGYTF.

The J gene is TRBJ2-5, the V gene TRBV11-2, with 10 bases identical to TRBD2. V gave up 5 bases and J gave up 11 bases; unmatched junction bases: 20. CDR1 and CDR2 (germline): SGHAT, FQNNGV. The CDR3 is 17 residues long. CDR3 in DNA: TGTGCCAGCAGCCCTCCAAGACTAGCGGGTGAGCCTAGGGAGCAGTACTTC. It yields the protein CASSPPRLAGEPREQYF.

As regards this clone: Other DNA sequences in the sample encode the same CDR3. The chain is built from TRBV4-2 and TRBJ2-7; 12 nucleotides match TRBD2. J gave up 4 bases and V 0 bases, and 1 base lay outside the gene matches. Germline loops: CDR1 LGHNA, CDR2 YNFKEQ. The CDR3 spans 15 residues. In DNA form, the CDR3 reads TGTGCCAGCAGCCAAGAGACTAGCGGGAGTTACGAGCAGTACTTC. Its translation is CASSQETSGSYEQYF.

V gene TRBV6-6 combines with J gene TRBJ2-5; 12 bases are a match to TRBD2. CDR1 MNHNY and CDR2 SVGAGI come from the germline V gene (reference sequence). After removal of 6 bases from V and 5 bases from J, the junction contained 10 bases not matched to a gene. The CDR3 has 16 amino acids. This CDR3 reads CASRWGPTSGRETQYF. The CDR3 coding sequence is TGTGCCAGCAGATGGGGGCCAACTAGCGGGAGGGAGACCCAGTACTTC.